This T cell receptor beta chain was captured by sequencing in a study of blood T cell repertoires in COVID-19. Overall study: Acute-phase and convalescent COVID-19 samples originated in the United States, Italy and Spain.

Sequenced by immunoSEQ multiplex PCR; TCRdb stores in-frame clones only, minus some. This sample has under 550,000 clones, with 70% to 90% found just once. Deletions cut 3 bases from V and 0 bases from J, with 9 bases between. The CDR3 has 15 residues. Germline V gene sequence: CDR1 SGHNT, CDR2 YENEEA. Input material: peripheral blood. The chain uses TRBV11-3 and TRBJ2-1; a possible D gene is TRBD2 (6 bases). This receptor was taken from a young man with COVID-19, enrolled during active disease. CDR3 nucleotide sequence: TGTGCCAGCAGCTTCGGGAGTGCCTCCTACAATGAGCAGTTCTTC. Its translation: CASSFGSASYNEQFF.